One and the same sample provided the 7 T cell receptor beta chains below, sequenced in a study of blood T cells in healthy people across ages. For the second PCR, which ran for about 6 to 12 cycles, a sample-barcoded 5' primer and a J-beta primer mix were used. TCRdb passed the 5' RACE reads through MiXCR, listing each CDR3 protein once. Among about a million distinct CDR3 sequences, around 48% were seen once, and the ten largest hold around an eighth. The sequenced material came from blood. These TCRs come from a young man in good health.

V gene TRBV29-1 combines with J gene TRBJ2-4, with D perhaps TRBD2 (5 bases). The J call is in doubt because the DNA end fits TRBJ2-7 better. The CDR3 extends over 13 amino acids. Looked up from germline, CDR1 is SQVTM and CDR2 is ANQGSEA. CDR3 DNA sequence: TGCAGCGCCAAAGCGGCGGTATCTTACGAGCAGTACTTC. It is translated as CSAKAAVSYEQYF.

The chain joins TRBV28 to TRBJ2-5, with 8 bases that match TRBD1. The J call is in doubt because the DNA end fits TRBJ2-7 better. The germline V gene has CDR1 MDHEN and CDR2 SYDVKM. The CDR3 length is 15 residues. CDR3 DNA sequence: TGTGCCAGCAGCCCGACAGGGGTAATCTCACACGAGCAGTACTTC. Residues: CASSPTGVISHEQYF.

This clonotype turned up a few times. The chain joins TRBV7-2 to TRBJ2-5; 9 bases map to TRBD2. V shed 9 bases and J 2 bases; nucleotides not matched to a gene: 10. Germline assignment: CDR1 SGHTA and CDR2 FQGNSA. CDR3 length equals 15 residues. In DNA form, the CDR3 reads TGTGCCAGTATGGAGCGGGGGGACCAGCAAGAGACCCAGTACTTC. This gives the protein CASMERGDQQETQYF.

The gene calls are TRBV27 and TRBJ2-7; D is possibly TRBD1 or TRBD2 (5 bases each). The germline V gene has CDR1 MNHEY and CDR2 SMNVEV (reference sequence). V was clipped by 7 bases and J by 5 bases, with 21 bases between them. CDR3 length equals 15 residues. The CDR3 region is CASMRARVGENEQYF. DNA of the CDR3: TGTGCCAGCATGAGGGCCCGGGTAGGGGAGAACGAGCAGTACTTC.

J is TRBJ1-4 and V is TRBV5-4, with D perhaps matching TRBD1 (6 bases). The V gene lost 4 bases and the J gene lost 8 bases, with 18 bases spanning the gap. CDR1 SGHNT and CDR2 YYREEE come from the germline V gene (reference sequence). The CDR3 is made up of 15 amino acids. The CDR3 DNA follows: TGTGCCAGCAGCACGGGAGGCAGGGGAGGCGAAAAACTGTTTTTT. Its protein product is CASSTGGRGGEKLFF.

This clonotype was observed a few times. J is TRBJ1-5 and V is TRBV15, with D unclear. Germline lookup yields CDR1 LNHNV and CDR2 YYDKDF (reference sequence). V was clipped by 5 bases and J by 0 bases, with 11 bases between them. This CDR3 comprises 15 residues. The CDR3 is CATSRVAYSNQPQHF. As DNA, the CDR3 is TGTGCCACCAGCCGGGTAGCTTATAGCAATCAGCCCCAGCATTTT.

This clonotype was seen a handful of times. The gene calls are TRBV12-3 or TRBV12-4 and TRBJ2-7; 7 bases align to TRBD1. Trimming at V came to 6 bases and at J to 2 bases, leaving 10 bases not matched to a gene. The CDR3 covers 15 residues. This chain's CDR3 is CASRSTGKNTYEQYF. The CDR3 DNA is TGTGCCAGCAGGTCGACAGGGAAAAACACCTACGAGCAGTACTTC.